What follows are 20 T cell receptor beta chains derived from one specimen sequenced in a study of T cell repertoires in cytomegalovirus infection. The antigens these receptors bind are not known. TCRdb itself ran the reads through MiXCR, one entry per CDR3 protein. The sample lists nearly 70,000 distinct CDR3 sequences; under 25% were seen once. Sequenced material: PBMCs, sequenced either directly or after in vitro stimulation (not recorded which). The source of these receptors is a human donor in good health (CMV status not recorded). Some clones in this sample may be carry-over from other donors' samples.

About this clonotype itself: The germline gene is not matched at one end of the junction; a read error may be the cause. V is TRBV19 and J is TRBJ2-3; D might be TRBD2 (8 bases). Germline V CDR1 and CDR2: LNHDA, SQIVND (reference sequence). The CDR3 has 15 residues. CDR3 in amino acids: CASSRRGARTGTQYF. The DNA of the CDR3 is TGTGCCAGCTCCCGGCGGGGGGCGAGGACAGGTACGCAGTATTTT.

The chain is built from TRBV11-2 and TRBJ2-1; D may be TRBD2 (6 bases). Trimming stripped 2 bases from V and 5 bases from J, with 19 bases between. The CDR3 is made up of 17 amino acids. In germline, CDR1 is SGHAT, CDR2 FQNNGV. The CDR3 nucleotides are TGTGCCAGCAGCTTAAGGTCGTGGATAGCGGCCCACAATGAGCAGTTCTTC. This gives the protein CASSLRSWIAAHNEQFF.

The table lists this clonotype with many counts. The chain links TRBV7-2 to TRBJ2-1; 8 nucleotides align to TRBD2. Trimming cost V 1 base and J 0 bases; bases outside gene matches: 5. The germline V gene has CDR1 SGHTA and CDR2 FQGNSA. The CDR3 has 17 residues. In DNA, the CDR3 is TGTGCCAGCAGCTTAGGAGGGGCGGGAGGCTCCTACAATGAGCAGTTCTTC. Amino acids: CASSLGGAGGSYNEQFF.

This clonotype was recorded many times. This sequence joins TRBV7-3 and TRBJ2-3, with D possibly TRBD1 on 6 matching bases. V was cut by 5 bases and J by 8 bases, with 11 bases left in between. Germline values: CDR1 SGHTA, CDR2 FQGTGA. The CDR3 extends over 12 amino acids. The CDR3 sequence is CASSGQGGTQYF. DNA for the CDR3: TGTGCCAGCAGCGGCCAAGGGGGTACGCAGTATTTT.

The V and J genes are TRBV6-5 and TRBJ2-1; 10 bases fit TRBD2. This CDR3 is built from 16 residues. The germline CDR1 and CDR2 sequences are MNHEY and SVGAGI. Trimming cost V 6 bases and J 4 bases; bases outside gene matches: 9. As DNA, the CDR3 is TGTGCCAGCAGCCTTCTAGCGGGAGAGGTGTACAATGAGCAGTTCTTC. Translated: CASSLLAGEVYNEQFF.

V gene TRBV28 combines with J gene TRBJ1-2; D remains unclear. The CDR3 has 14 residues. The V gene's germline CDR1 is MDHEN and CDR2 SYDVKM. V lost 3 bases and J lost 8, with 16 bases in between. The CDR3 spells CASSFPGPTGGYTF. Here the CDR3 DNA reads TGTGCCAGCAGTTTTCCCGGACCTACGGGGGGCTACACCTTC.

The V gene is TRBV7-2, the J gene TRBJ2-5, with 7 positions matching TRBD2. This CDR3 region has 15 residues. V lost 2 bases to trimming and J lost 5 bases; unmatched junction nucleotides: 8. The germline V gene encodes CDR1 SGHTA and CDR2 FQGNSA. Written as DNA, the CDR3 is TGTGCCAGCAGCTTATCTGGGGGGGTGGGGGAGACCCAGTACTTC. Protein sequence: CASSLSGGVGETQYF.

This clonotype showed up just a few times. The chain recombines TRBV12-3 or TRBV12-4 with TRBJ1-1, with D perhaps matching TRBD1 (6 bases). V was shortened by 5 bases and J by 4 bases, with 11 bases between the two germline ends. CDR3 length: 13 amino acids. The CDR3 DNA reads as TGTGCCAGCAGTAGGGGGGGGGGCACTGAAGCTTTCTTT. Translated: CASSRGGGTEAFF.

This clonotype was picked up a small number of times. The CDR3 sequence is CASSLALRNTGELFF. The CDR3 DNA sequence: TGTGCCAGCAGTTTAGCGCTTAGGAACACCGGGGAGCTGTTTTTT. The chain is built from TRBV12-3 or TRBV12-4 and TRBJ2-2; D ambiguous. The CDR3 has 15 amino acids. Trimming took 0 bases from V and 1 from J, leaving 6 bases between them.

This clonotype has more than one count but fewer than ten. The chain links TRBV5-8 to TRBJ1-3; D gene unclear. Per germline, CDR1 SGHTS and CDR2 YDEGEE. This CDR3 contains 14 residues. V shed 2 bases and J shed 2 bases, with 8 bases lying between them. The CDR3 loop is CASSFQITGNTIYF. The CDR3 bases are TGTGCCAGCAGCTTCCAGATTACTGGAAACACCATATATTTT.

This chain uses TRBV10-3 with TRBJ1-2, with a tentative D call TRBD1 (6 bases). The CDR3 extends over 11 amino acids. The V gene lost 4 bases and the J gene lost 14 bases, with 14 bases spanning the gap. Germline values: CDR1 ENHRY, CDR2 SYGVKD. CDR3: CAISVGQSFTF. DNA for the CDR3: TGTGCCATCAGTGTCGGACAGAGCTTTACCTTC.

The sample holds many counts of this clonotype. The V and J genes are TRBV7-2 and TRBJ1-5; D unclear. V gave up 1 base and J gave up 6 bases, with 13 bases separating them. The CDR3 is 15 residues long. Per germline, CDR1 SGHTA and CDR2 FQGNSA. CDR3 sequence reads: CASSLELGKGQPQHF. In DNA, the CDR3 is TGTGCCAGCAGCTTAGAGTTGGGAAAAGGTCAGCCCCAGCATTTT.

This clonotype was picked up a small number of times. This rearrangement joins TRBV20-1 to TRBJ2-4; the D is unclear. Germline V gene sequence: CDR1 DFQATT, CDR2 SNEGSKA (reference sequence). Trimming took off 5 bases at V and 4 bases at J, with 12 bases between the two ends. CDR3 length: 13 amino acids. The CDR3 sequence: CSAVLESKNIQYF. CDR3 coding DNA: TGCAGTGCTGTGTTAGAGTCTAAAAACATTCAGTACTTC.

This chain links TRBV11-2 with TRBJ2-2; TRBD1 matches 9 bases. Germline lookup yields CDR1 SGHAT and CDR2 FQNNGV. V lost 1 base and J lost 1; bases outside the gene matches: 7. This CDR3 has 18 residues. In DNA form, the CDR3 reads TGTGCCAGCAGCTTAGCGCTTCAGGGACAGGGGAACACCGGGGAGCTGTTTTTT. This codes for CASSLALQGQGNTGELFF.

The chain has TRBV5-1 and TRBJ2-1, with D perhaps given as TRBD1 or TRBD2 (5 bases each). The CDR3 has 15 residues. V was cut by 2 bases and J by 2 bases, with 11 bases left in between. Germline CDR1 reads SGHRS; CDR2 reads YFSETQ. The CDR3 here is CASSLGMGAYNEQFF. DNA for the CDR3: TGCGCCAGCAGCTTAGGGATGGGGGCCTACAATGAGCAGTTCTTC. The whole variable domain, filled in from reference TRBV5-1 and TRBJ2-1, reads KAGVTQTPRYLIKTRGQQVTLSCSPISGHRSVSWYQQTPGQGLQFLFEYFSETQRNKGNFPGRFSGRQFSNSRSEMNVSTLELGDSALYLCASSLGMGAYNEQFFGPGTRLTVL.

This chain uses TRBV7-9 with TRBJ2-7; 9 bases are a match to TRBD2. The CDR3 has 14 residues. Trimming took 4 bases from V and 2 from J; bases not matched to a gene: 3. The germline V gene encodes CDR1 SEHNR and CDR2 FQNEAQ (reference sequence). CDR3 residues: CASSSSGRTYEQYV. CDR3 in DNA: TGTGCCAGCAGCTCCAGCGGGAGGACCTACGAGCAGTACGTC.

The chain uses TRBV20-1 and TRBJ1-5; no reliable D call. Germline V CDR1 and CDR2: DFQATT, SNEGSKA (reference sequence). The CDR3 loop spans 12 amino acids. V was trimmed by 3 bases and J by 8 bases, leaving 11 bases between them. The CDR3 sequence is CSASRTGKPQHF. The CDR3, as DNA: TGCAGTGCTAGCCGGACGGGGAAGCCCCAGCATTTT.

This clonotype was observed many times. CDR3 protein: CASSSRGKVTDTQYF. In nucleotides, the CDR3 is TGTGCCAGCAGCTCCAGGGGCAAAGTCACAGATACGCAGTATTTT. The gene calls are TRBV7-2 and TRBJ2-3; D possibly corresponds to TRBD1 (6 bases). The CDR3 length is 15 residues. Trimming shortened V by 4 bases and J by 2 bases, and 13 bases separated the two germline ends. The germline CDR1 and CDR2 sequences are SGHTA and FQGNSA.

J is TRBJ1-1 and V is TRBV20-1; D possibly corresponds to TRBD1 (6 bases). Germline V lookup: CDR1 DFQATT, CDR2 SNEGSKA (reference sequence). V was cut by 6 bases and J by 10 bases, with 21 bases left in between. This CDR3 contains 13 residues. The CDR3 is CSANRGQLDAAFF. The CDR3 DNA is TGCAGTGCCAATCGGGGGCAGCTAGATGCAGCTTTCTTT.

The V gene is TRBV28, the J gene TRBJ2-7, with D perhaps matching TRBD1 (6 bases). This CDR3 has 11 amino acids. The germline gives CDR1 MDHEN, CDR2 SYDVKM. V was trimmed by 5 bases and J by 6 bases, leaving 8 bases between them. CDR3 in DNA: TGTGCCAGCAGTACAGGGCTCGAGCAGTACGTC. Encoded protein: CASSTGLEQYV.